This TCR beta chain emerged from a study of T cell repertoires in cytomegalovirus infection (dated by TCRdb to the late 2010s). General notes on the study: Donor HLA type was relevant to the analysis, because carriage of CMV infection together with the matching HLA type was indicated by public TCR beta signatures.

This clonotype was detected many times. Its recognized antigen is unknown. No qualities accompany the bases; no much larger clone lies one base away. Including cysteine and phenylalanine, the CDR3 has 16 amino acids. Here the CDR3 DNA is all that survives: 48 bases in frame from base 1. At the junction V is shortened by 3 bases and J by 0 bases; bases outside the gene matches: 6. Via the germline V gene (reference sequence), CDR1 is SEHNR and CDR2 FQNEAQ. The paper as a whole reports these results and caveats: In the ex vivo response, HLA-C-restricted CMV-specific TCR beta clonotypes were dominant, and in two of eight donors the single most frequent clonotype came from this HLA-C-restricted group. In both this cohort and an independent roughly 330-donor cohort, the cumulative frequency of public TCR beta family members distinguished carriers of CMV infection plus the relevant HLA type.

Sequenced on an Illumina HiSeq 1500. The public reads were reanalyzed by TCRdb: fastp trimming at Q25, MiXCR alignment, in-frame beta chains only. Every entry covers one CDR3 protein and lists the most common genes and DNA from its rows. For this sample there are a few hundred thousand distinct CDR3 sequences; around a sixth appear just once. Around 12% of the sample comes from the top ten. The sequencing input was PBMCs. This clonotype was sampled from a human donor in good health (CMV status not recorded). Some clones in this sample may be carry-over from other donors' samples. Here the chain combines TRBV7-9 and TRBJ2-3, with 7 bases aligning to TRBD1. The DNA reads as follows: TGTGCCAGCAGCTTGGAAGGGACAGCCAGCACAGATACGCAGTATTTT. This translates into CASSLEGTASTDTQYF.